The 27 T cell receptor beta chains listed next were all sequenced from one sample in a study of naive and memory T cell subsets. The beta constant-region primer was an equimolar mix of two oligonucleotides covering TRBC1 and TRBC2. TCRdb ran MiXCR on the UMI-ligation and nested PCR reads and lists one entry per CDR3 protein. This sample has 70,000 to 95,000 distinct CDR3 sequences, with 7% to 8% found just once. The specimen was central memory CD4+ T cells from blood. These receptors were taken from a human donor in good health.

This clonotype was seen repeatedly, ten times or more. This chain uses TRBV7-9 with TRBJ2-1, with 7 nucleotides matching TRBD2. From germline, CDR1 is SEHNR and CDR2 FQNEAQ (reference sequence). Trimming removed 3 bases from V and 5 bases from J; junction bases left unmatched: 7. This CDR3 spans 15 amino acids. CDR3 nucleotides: TGTGCCAGCAGCTTTCGCGGTCTAGCGGACAATGAGCAGTTCTTC. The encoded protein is CASSFRGLADNEQFF. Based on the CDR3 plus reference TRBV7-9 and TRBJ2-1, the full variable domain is DTGVSQNPRHKITKRGQNVTFRCDPISEHNRLYWYRQTLGQGPEFLTYFQNEAQLEKSRLLSDRFSAERPKGSFSTLEIQRTEQGDSAMYLCASSFRGLADNEQFFGPGTRLTVL.

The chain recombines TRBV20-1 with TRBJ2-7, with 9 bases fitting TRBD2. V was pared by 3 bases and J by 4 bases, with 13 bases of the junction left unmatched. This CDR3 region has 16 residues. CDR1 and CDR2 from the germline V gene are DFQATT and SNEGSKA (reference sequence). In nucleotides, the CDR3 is TGCAGTGCTAGCACCGCCTTTGGGGCGGGAGGGTACGAGCAGTACTTC. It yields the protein CSASTAFGAGGYEQYF.

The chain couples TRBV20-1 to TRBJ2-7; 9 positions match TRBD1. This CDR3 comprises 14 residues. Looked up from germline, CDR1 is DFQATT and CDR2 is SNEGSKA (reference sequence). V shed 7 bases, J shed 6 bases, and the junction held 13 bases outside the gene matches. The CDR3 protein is CSVSAGQGKTEQYF. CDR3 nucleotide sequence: TGCAGTGTTAGCGCGGGACAGGGAAAGACCGAGCAGTACTTC.

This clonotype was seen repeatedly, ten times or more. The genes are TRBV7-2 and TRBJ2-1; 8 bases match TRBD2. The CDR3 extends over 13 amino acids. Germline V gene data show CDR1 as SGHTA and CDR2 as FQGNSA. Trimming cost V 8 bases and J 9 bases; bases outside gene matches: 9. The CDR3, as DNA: TGTGCCAGCGGGACTAGTGGCAATGGTGAGCAGTTCTTC. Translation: CASGTSGNGEQFF.

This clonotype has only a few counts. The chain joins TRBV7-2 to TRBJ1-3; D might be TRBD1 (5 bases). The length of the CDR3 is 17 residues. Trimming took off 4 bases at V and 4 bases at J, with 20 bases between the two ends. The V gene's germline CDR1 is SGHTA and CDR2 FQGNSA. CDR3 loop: CASSSRNIPGTGNTIYF. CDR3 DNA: TGTGCCAGCAGCTCCCGCAATATCCCGGGGACCGGAAACACCATATATTTT.

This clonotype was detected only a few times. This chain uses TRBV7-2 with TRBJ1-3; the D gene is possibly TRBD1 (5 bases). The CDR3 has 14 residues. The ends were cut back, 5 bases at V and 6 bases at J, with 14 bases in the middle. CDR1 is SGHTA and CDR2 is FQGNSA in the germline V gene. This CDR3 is CASSQRREENTIYF. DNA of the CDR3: TGTGCCAGCAGCCAACGCAGGGAAGAAAACACCATATATTTT.

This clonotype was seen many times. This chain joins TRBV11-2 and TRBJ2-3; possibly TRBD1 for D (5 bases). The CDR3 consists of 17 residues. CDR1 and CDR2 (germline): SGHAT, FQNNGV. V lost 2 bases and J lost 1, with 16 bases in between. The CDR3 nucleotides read TGTGCCAGCAGCTTACGTGCCAGGGCCTTGGGCACAGATACGCAGTATTTT. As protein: CASSLRARALGTDTQYF.

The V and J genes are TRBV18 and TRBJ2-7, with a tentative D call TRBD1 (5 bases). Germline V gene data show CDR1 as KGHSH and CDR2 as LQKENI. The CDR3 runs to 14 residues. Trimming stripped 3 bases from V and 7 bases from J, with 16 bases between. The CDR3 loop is CASSPLDTSDEQYF. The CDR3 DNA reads TGTGCCAGCTCACCCCTGGACACGTCAGATGAGCAGTACTTC.

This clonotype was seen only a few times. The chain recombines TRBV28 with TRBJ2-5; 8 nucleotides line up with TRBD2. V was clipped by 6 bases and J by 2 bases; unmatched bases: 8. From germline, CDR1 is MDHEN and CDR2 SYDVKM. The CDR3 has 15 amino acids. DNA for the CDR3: TGTGCCAGCAGGGCGGCGGGGGGCTCTCAAGAGACCCAGTACTTC. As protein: CASRAAGGSQETQYF.

The CDR3 is CASSQRTSEYNEQFF. DNA for the CDR3: TGTGCCAGCAGCCAGAGGACTAGCGAATACAATGAGCAGTTCTTC. V usage is TRBV3-1 and J usage is TRBJ2-1, with TRBD2 matching over 9 bases. CDR1 and CDR2 from the germline V gene are LGHDT and YNNKEL (reference sequence). Losses at the gene ends were 3 bases for V and 4 bases for J; bases not matched to a gene: 4. CDR3 length equals 15 residues.

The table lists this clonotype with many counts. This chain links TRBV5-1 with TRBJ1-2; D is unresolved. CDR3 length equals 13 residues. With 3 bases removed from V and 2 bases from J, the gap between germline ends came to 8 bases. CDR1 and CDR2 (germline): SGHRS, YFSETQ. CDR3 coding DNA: TGCGCCAGCAGCTCACAGCAAAACTATGGCTACACCTTC. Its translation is CASSSQQNYGYTF.

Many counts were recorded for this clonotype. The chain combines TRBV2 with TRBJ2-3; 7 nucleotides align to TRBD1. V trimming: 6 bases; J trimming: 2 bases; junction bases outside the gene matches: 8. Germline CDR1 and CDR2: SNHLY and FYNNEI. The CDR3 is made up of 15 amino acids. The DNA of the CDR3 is TGTGCCAGCAGGATACAGGGGCTCGTCACAGATACGCAGTATTTT. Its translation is CASRIQGLVTDTQYF.

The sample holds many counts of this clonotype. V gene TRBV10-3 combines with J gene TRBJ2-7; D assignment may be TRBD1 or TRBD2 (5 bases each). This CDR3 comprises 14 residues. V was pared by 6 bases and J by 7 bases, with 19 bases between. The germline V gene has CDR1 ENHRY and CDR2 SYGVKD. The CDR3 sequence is CAISRDPSLREQYF. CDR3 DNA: TGTGCCATCAGCCGGGACCCTTCGCTGAGGGAGCAGTACTTC.

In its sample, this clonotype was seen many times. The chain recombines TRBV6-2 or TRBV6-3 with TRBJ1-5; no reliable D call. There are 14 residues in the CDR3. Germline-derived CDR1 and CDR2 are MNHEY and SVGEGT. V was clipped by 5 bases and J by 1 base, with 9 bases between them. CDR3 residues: CASSTPGSNQPQHF. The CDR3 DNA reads TGTGCCAGCAGTACGCCGGGGAGCAATCAGCCCCAGCATTTT.

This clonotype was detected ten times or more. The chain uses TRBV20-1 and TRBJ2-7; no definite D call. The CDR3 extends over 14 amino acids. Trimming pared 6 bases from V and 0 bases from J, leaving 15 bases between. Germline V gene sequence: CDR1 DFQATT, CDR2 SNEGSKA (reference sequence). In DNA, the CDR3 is TGCAGTGCCACCTCCACGGGCGCCTCCTACGAGCAGTACTTC. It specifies CSATSTGASYEQYF.

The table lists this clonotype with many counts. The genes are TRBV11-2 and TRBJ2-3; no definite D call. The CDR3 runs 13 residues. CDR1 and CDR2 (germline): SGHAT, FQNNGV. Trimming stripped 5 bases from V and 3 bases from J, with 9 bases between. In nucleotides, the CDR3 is TGTGCCAGCAGCCTGCCCCCAACAGATACGCAGTATTTT. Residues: CASSLPPTDTQYF.

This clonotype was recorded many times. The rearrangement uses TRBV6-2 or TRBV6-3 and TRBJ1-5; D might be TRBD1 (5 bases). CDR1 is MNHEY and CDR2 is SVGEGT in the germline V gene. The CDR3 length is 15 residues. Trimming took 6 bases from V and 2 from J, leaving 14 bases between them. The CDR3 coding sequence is TGTGCCAGCAGGTCTGGAGGAGGGGGCAATCAGCCCCAGCATTTT. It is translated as CASRSGGGGNQPQHF.

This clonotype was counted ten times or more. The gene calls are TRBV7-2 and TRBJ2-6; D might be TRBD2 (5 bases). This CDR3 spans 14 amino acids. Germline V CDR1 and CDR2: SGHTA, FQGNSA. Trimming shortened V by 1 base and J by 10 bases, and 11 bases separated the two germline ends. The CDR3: CASSLDGIGNVLTF. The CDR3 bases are TGTGCCAGCAGCTTAGACGGGATTGGAAACGTCCTGACTTTC.

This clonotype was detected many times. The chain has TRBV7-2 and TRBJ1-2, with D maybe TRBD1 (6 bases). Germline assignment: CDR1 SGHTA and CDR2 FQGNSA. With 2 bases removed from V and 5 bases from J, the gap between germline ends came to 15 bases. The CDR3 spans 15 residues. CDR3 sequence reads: CASSLNQGRKYGYTF. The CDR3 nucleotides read TGTGCCAGCAGCTTAAATCAGGGGCGGAAGTATGGCTACACCTTC.

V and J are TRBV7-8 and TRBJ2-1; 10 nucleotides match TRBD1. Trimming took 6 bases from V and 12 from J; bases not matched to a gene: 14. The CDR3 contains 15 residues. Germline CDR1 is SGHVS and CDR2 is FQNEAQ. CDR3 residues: CASSSTGGLTGLQFF. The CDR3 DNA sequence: TGTGCCAGCAGTTCGACAGGGGGCCTAACGGGATTGCAGTTCTTC.

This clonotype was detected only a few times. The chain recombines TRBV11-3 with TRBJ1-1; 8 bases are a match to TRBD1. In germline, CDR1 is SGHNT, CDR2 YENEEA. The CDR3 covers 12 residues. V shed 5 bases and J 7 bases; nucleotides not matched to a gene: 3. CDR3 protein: CASSKDRVEAFF. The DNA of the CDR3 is TGTGCCAGCAGCAAGGACAGGGTTGAAGCTTTCTTT.

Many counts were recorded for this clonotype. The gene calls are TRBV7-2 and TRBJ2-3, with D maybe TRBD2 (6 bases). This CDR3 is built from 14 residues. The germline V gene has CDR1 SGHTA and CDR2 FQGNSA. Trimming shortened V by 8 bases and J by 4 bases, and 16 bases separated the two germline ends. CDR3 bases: TGTGCCAGCTGCCCTAGCGCGAGGGCAGATACGCAGTATTTT. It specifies CASCPSARADTQYF.

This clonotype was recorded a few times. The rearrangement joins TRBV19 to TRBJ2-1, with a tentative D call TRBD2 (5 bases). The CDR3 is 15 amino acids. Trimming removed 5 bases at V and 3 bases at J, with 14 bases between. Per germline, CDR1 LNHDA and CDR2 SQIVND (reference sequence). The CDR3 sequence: CASSGGSIYYNEQFF. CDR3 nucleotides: TGTGCCAGTAGTGGAGGCTCTATTTACTACAATGAGCAGTTCTTC.

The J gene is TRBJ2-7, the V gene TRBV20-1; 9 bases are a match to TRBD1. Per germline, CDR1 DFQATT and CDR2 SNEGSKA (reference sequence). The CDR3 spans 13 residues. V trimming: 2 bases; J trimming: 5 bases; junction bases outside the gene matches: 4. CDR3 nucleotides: TGCAGTGCTAGAAGACAGGGGGTCCACGAGCAGTACTTC. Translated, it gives CSARRQGVHEQYF.

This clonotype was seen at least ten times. CDR3 DNA sequence: TGCAGTGCTAGTGGGGAAAGTAGAGGAAATTCACCCCTCCACTTT. Translating gives CSASGESRGNSPLHF. The chain employs TRBV20-1 and TRBJ1-6; D gene uncertain. The CDR3 has 15 residues. V gave up 3 bases and J gave up 7 bases, with 16 bases separating them. Per the germline V gene, CDR1 is DFQATT and CDR2 is SNEGSKA (reference sequence).

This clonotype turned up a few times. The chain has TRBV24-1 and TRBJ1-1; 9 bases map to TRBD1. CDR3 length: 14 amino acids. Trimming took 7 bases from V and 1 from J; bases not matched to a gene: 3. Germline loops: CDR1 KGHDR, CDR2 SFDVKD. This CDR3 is CATRTGGQNTEAFF. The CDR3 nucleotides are TGTGCCACCAGAACAGGGGGCCAGAACACTGAAGCTTTCTTT.

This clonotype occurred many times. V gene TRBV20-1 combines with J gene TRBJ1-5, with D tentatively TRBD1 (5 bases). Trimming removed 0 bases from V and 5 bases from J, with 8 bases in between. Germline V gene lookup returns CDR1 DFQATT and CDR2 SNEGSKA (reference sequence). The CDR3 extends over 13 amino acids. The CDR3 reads CSAREGGDQPQHF. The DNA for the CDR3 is TGCAGTGCTAGAGAGGGGGGGGATCAGCCCCAGCATTTT.